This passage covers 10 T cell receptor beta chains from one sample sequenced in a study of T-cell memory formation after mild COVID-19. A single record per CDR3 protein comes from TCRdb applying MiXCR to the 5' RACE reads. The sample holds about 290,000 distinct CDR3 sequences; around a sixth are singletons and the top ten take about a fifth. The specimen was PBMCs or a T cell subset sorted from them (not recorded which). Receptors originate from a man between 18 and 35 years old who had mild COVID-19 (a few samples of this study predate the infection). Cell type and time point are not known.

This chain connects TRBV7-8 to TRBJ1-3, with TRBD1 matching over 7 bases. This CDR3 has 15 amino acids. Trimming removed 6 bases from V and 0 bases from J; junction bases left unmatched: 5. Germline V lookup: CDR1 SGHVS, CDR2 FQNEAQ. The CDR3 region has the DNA TGTGCCAGCAGGAACAGGGGTGTCTCTGGAAACACCATATATTTT. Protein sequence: CASRNRGVSGNTIYF.

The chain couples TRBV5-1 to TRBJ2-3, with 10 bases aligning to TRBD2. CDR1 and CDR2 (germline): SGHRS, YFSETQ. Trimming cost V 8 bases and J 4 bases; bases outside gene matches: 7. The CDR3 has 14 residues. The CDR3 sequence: CASRSGGGPDTQYF. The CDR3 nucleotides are TGCGCCAGTCGGAGCGGGGGGGGACCAGATACGCAGTATTTT.

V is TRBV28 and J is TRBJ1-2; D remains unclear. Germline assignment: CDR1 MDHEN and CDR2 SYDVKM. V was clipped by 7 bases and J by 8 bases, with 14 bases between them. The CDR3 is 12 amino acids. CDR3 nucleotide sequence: TGTGCCAGCACGCTTTCGGCGGGGGGCTACACCTTC. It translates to CASTLSAGGYTF.

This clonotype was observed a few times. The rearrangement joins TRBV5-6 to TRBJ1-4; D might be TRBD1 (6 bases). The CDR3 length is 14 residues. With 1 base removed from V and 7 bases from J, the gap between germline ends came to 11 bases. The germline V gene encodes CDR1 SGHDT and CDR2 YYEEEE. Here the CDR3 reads CASSLTGGGEKLFF. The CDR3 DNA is TGTGCCAGCAGCTTGACAGGAGGGGGTGAAAAACTGTTTTTT.

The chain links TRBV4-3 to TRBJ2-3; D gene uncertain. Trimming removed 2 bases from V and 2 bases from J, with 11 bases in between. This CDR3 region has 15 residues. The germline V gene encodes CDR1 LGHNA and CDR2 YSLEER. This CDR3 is CASSQRYGFTDTQYF. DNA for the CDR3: TGCGCCAGCAGCCAAAGGTACGGGTTCACAGATACGCAGTATTTT.

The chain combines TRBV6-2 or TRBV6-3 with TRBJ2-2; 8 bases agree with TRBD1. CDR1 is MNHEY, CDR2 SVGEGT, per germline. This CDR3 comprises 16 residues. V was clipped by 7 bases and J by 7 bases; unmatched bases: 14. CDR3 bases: TGTGCCAGCAAGGCCATTCGGACAGGGATGGTCGGGGAGCTGTTTTTT. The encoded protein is CASKAIRTGMVGELFF.

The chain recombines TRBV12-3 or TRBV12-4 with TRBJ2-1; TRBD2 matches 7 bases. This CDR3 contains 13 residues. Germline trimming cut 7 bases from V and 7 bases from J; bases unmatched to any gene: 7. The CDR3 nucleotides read TGTGCCAGCACCCCGGGAGGTGGGAATGAGCAGTTCTTC. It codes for CASTPGGGNEQFF.

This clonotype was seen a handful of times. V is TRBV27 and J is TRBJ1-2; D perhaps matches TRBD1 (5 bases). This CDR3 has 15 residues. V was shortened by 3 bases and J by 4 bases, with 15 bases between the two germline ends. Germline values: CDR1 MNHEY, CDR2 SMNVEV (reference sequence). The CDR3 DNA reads TGTGCCAGCAGTTTGATAGGAGGGACCCTCTATGGCTACACCTTC. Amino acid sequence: CASSLIGGTLYGYTF.

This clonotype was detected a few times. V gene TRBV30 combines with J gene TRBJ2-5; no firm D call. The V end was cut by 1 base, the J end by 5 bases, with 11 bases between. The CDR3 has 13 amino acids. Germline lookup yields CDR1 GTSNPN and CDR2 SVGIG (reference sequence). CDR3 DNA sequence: TGTGCCTGGAGTGAGACCGGTTGGGAGACCCAGTACTTC. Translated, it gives CAWSETGWETQYF.

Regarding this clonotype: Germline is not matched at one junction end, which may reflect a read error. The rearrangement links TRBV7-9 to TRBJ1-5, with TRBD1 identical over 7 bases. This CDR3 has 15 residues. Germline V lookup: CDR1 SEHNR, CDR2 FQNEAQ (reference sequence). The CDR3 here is CAGSLGTGGNQPQHF. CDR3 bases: TGTGCCGGCAGCCTGGGAACAGGGGGCAATCAGCCCCAGCATTTT.